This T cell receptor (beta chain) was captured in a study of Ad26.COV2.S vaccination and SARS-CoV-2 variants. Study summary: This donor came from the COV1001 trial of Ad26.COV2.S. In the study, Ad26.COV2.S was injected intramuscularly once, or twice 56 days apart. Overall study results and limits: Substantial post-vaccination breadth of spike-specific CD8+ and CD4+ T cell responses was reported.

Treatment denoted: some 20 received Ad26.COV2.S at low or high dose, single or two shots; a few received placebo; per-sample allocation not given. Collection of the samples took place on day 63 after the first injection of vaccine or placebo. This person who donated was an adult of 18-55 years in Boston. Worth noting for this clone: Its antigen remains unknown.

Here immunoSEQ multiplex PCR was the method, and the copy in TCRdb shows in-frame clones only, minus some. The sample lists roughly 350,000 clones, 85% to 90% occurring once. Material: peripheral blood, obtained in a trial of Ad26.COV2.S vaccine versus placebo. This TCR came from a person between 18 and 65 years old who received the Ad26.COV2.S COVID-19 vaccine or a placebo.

This chain's CDR3 is CASSRDGSNQPQHF. The DNA for the CDR3 is TGTGCCAGCAGTCGAGACGGCTCCAATCAGCCCCAGCATTTT. J is TRBJ1-5 and V is TRBV6-2 or TRBV6-3; D is unresolved. The CDR3 consists of 14 residues. Germline V gene data show CDR1 as MNHEY and CDR2 as SVGEGT. The V end was cut by 5 bases, the J end by 3 bases, with 11 bases between.